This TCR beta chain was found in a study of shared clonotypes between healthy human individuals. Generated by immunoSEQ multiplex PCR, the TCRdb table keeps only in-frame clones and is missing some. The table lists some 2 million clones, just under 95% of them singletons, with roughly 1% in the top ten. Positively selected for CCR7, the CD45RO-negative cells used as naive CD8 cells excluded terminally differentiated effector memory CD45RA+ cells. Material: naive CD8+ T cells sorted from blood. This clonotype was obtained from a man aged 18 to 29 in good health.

The CDR3 region has the DNA TGTGCCAGCAGTTTTCAGGGTAGGGCTGAAGCTTTCTTT. It translates to CASSFQGRAEAFF. The chain combines TRBV27 with TRBJ1-1, with D possibly matching TRBD1 (5 bases). CDR3 length: 13 amino acids. The germline gives CDR1 MNHEY, CDR2 SMNVEV (reference sequence). V was cut by 3 bases and J by 6 bases, with 11 bases left in between.